These 19 T cell receptor beta chains share one sample of origin, sequenced in a study of CD8+CD57+ T cells in acquired aplastic anemia. The template used for profiling TCR beta VDJ and CDR3 was genomic DNA. TCRdb ran MiXCR on the reads and lists one entry per CDR3 protein. The sample carries about 220,000 distinct CDR3 sequences, 30% to 40% recorded once. Sequenced input: sorted CD4+, CD8+, or CD8+CD57+ T cells (not recorded which) from PBMCs. The receptors shown here come from a human donor in good health, serving as a control.

The V call is TRBV5-1, the J call TRBJ1-3, with 9 bases fitting TRBD1. The CDR3 extends over 15 amino acids. The germline V gene has CDR1 SGHRS and CDR2 YFSETQ. J was trimmed by 0 bases and V by 4 bases; bases with no gene match: 2. This CDR3 reads CASSVTGGSGNTIYF. Written as DNA, the CDR3 is TGCGCCAGCAGCGTGACAGGGGGCTCTGGAAACACCATATATTTT.

This chain joins TRBV20-1 and TRBJ1-6; D ambiguous. The CDR3 contains 18 residues. Trimming removed 0 bases at V and 0 bases at J, with 15 bases between. The germline CDR1 and CDR2 sequences are DFQATT and SNEGSKA (reference sequence). CDR3 DNA: TGCAGTGCTAGAGATAGTGGGCGAATGAGCTCCTATAATTCACCCCTCCACTTT. It encodes CSARDSGRMSSYNSPLHF.

This clonotype has a handful of counts. This chain connects TRBV15 to TRBJ2-7, with 9 nucleotides matching TRBD2. V shed 0 bases, J shed 4 bases, and the junction held 4 bases outside the gene matches. The CDR3 length is 15 residues. The germline V gene encodes CDR1 LNHNV and CDR2 YYDKDF (reference sequence). The CDR3 spells CATSREGSGGYEQYF. Here the CDR3 DNA reads TGTGCCACCAGCAGAGAAGGTAGCGGGGGTTACGAGCAGTACTTC.

The chain combines TRBV15 with TRBJ2-7; 8 positions match TRBD1. The CDR3 extends over 13 amino acids. Germline V CDR1 and CDR2: LNHNV, YYDKDF (reference sequence). V lost 6 bases and J lost 5; bases outside the gene matches: 6. For the CDR3, the DNA is TGTGCCACCAGGAGACAGGGGACGAACGAGCAGTACTTC. This gives the protein CATRRQGTNEQYF.

This chain joins TRBV20-1 and TRBJ2-5, with 8 positions matching TRBD1. The CDR3 is 13 amino acids. The germline CDR1 and CDR2 sequences are DFQATT and SNEGSKA (reference sequence). V gave up 4 bases and J gave up 0 bases; unmatched junction bases: 1. CDR3 sequence (DNA): TGCAGTGCTAAGACAGGGGACCAAGAGACCCAGTACTTC. It translates to CSAKTGDQETQYF.

This clonotype showed up many times. The genes are TRBV10-3 and TRBJ2-7, with 9 bases matching TRBD2. Trimming at V came to 3 bases and at J to 6 bases, leaving 6 bases not matched to a gene. This CDR3 comprises 14 residues. Germline V gene data show CDR1 as ENHRY and CDR2 as SYGVKD. The CDR3 region has the DNA TGTGCCATCAGTGATCGGCTAGCGGGGAGCGAGCAGTACTTC. Translating it yields CAISDRLAGSEQYF.

This clonotype was seen at least ten times. The CDR3 reads CASSQDGQAPNGYTF. For the CDR3, the DNA is TGCGCCAGCAGCCAAGATGGACAGGCCCCCAATGGCTACACCTTC. The rearrangement links TRBV4-1 to TRBJ1-2, with 7 nucleotides matching TRBD1. Trimming at V came to 0 bases and at J to 6 bases, leaving 7 bases not matched to a gene. The CDR3 length is 15 residues. Germline V lookup: CDR1 MGHRA, CDR2 YSYEKL.

Only a few counts were recorded for this clonotype. The chain has TRBV19 and TRBJ1-4; 8 bases agree with TRBD1. Germline V CDR1 and CDR2: LNHDA, SQIVND (reference sequence). The CDR3 contains 19 residues. Trimming removed 3 bases from V and 4 bases from J; junction bases left unmatched: 16. The CDR3 protein is CASSIRVIRSTGDNEKLFF. Written as DNA, the CDR3 is TGTGCCAGTAGTATCAGAGTAATCAGGTCGACAGGGGATAATGAAAAACTGTTTTTT.

The chain has TRBV15 and TRBJ2-7; tentatively, D is TRBD1 (5 bases). The V gene's germline CDR1 is LNHNV and CDR2 YYDKDF (reference sequence). V shed 3 bases and J shed 0 bases, with 9 bases lying between them. The CDR3 is made up of 14 amino acids. CDR3 loop: CATSSRQSSYEQYF. The DNA of the CDR3 is TGTGCCACCAGCAGCCGACAGAGCTCCTACGAGCAGTACTTC.

Comments on this clonotype: The conserved final phenylalanine or tryptophan is absent from the CDR3, which likely points to a read error. The chain has TRBV27 and TRBJ1-2; D remains ambiguous. Germline V gene data show CDR1 as MNHEY and CDR2 as SMNVEV (reference sequence). The CDR3 extends over 14 amino acids. V lost 4 bases and J lost 0, with 9 bases in between. CDR3 sequence (DNA): TGTGCCAGCAGTTACCGACACACTAACTATGGCTACACCTCC. As protein: CASSYRHTNYGYTS.

This clonotype was found many times. The V call is TRBV20-1, the J call TRBJ1-2; a weak D match, TRBD1 (6 bases). The germline V gene has CDR1 DFQATT and CDR2 SNEGSKA (reference sequence). There are 13 residues in the CDR3. With 0 bases removed from V and 8 bases from J, the gap between germline ends came to 13 bases. The CDR3 region is CSARDSGAGGYTF. For the CDR3, the DNA is TGCAGTGCTAGAGATTCAGGGGCAGGAGGCTACACCTTC.

The sample holds many counts of this clonotype. The genes are TRBV29-1 and TRBJ2-5, with a possible D match to TRBD1 (5 bases). The CDR3 runs 15 residues. V was pared by 3 bases and J by 0 bases, with 14 bases between. Germline CDR1 is SQVTM and CDR2 is ANQGSEA. CDR3 region: CSVDMGLGDQETQYF. CDR3 DNA sequence: TGCAGCGTTGATATGGGGTTAGGGGACCAAGAGACCCAGTACTTC.

This clonotype was recorded many times. The V gene is TRBV4-1, the J gene TRBJ1-2; D gene unclear. The V end was cut by 1 base, the J end by 2 bases, with 14 bases between. This CDR3 contains 16 residues. Germline V CDR1 and CDR2: MGHRA, YSYEKL. The DNA of the CDR3 is TGCGCCAGCAGCCAAGGCCCGTGGCCTACGAACTATGGCTACACCTTC. Residues: CASSQGPWPTNYGYTF.

V usage is TRBV11-2 and J usage is TRBJ1-1; D is unclear. Trimming removed 0 bases from V and 7 bases from J, with 9 bases in between. Per the germline V gene, CDR1 is SGHAT and CDR2 is FQNNGV. The CDR3 spans 13 residues. The CDR3 region has the DNA TGTGCCAGCAGCTTAGATCGTCTAAGTGAAGCTTTCTTT. Translating gives CASSLDRLSEAFF. The full variable domain, in which reference TRBV11-2 and TRBJ1-1 provide the parts outside the CDR3, is EAGVAQSPRYKIIEKRQSVAFWCNPISGHATLYWYQQILGQGPKLLIQFQNNGVVDDSQLPKDRFSAERLKGVDSTLKIQPAKLEDSAVYLCASSLDRLSEAFFGQGTRLTVV.

As for this clonotype: One end of the junction varies from germline; a read error may be responsible. In DNA form, the CDR3 reads TGTGCCAGCAGTTACCAAATTAACGATGGCTACACCTTC. It specifies CASSYQINDGYTF. V and J are TRBV6-5 and TRBJ1-2; D uncertain. The CDR3 runs to 13 residues. The germline CDR1 and CDR2 sequences are MNHEY and SVGAGI.

This clonotype has ten or more counts. The chain is built from TRBV19 and TRBJ1-2, with TRBD1 as a possible D gene (5 bases). V was clipped by 7 bases and J by 0 bases, with 12 bases between them. Germline CDR1 is LNHDA and CDR2 is SQIVND (reference sequence). The CDR3 loop spans 14 amino acids. The CDR3 nucleotides are TGTGCCAGTACCCCCTGGGGGGCTAACTATGGCTACACCTTC. This gives the protein CASTPWGANYGYTF.

This chain links TRBV5-1 with TRBJ1-2; 10 bases are shared with TRBD1. The CDR3 is 19 residues long. Germline V gives CDR1 SGHRS, CDR2 YFSETQ. With V trimmed by 0 bases and J by 3 bases, 14 bases remained unmatched. CDR3 bases: TGCGCCAGCAGCTTGGCCTTTAGACAGGGGGCGCTCAGCGACTATGGCTACACCTTC. Translation gives CASSLAFRQGALSDYGYTF.

This clonotype showed up many times. The chain carries TRBV5-1 and TRBJ1-6; D might be TRBD1 (5 bases). The ends were cut back, 0 bases at V and 9 bases at J, with 13 bases in the middle. The CDR3 runs 15 residues. Germline V gene sequence: CDR1 SGHRS, CDR2 YFSETQ. The CDR3 loop reads CASSLEKGLISPLHF. DNA of the CDR3: TGCGCCAGCAGCTTGGAGAAGGGGTTGATTTCACCCCTCCACTTT.

The V gene is TRBV3-1, the J gene TRBJ1-1; D uncertain. This CDR3 contains 14 residues. With 1 base removed from V and 3 bases from J, the gap between germline ends came to 9 bases. Germline lookup yields CDR1 LGHDT and CDR2 YNNKEL (reference sequence). The CDR3 DNA reads TGTGCCAGCAGCCAAGGCAGCGGTGACACTGAAGCTTTCTTT. As protein: CASSQGSGDTEAFF.